A single TCR beta chain is shown here with its context. CDR1 and CDR2 (germline): SGHAT, FQNNGV. The CDR3 totals 15 residues. V gave up 5 bases and J gave up 4 bases, with 17 bases separating them. Some clones are missing from TCRdb's copy, which holds only in-frame ones; the method was immunoSEQ multiplex PCR. This sample has more than 60,000 clones, with about nine tenths found just once. These data come from a study of T cell responses to AZD1222 COVID-19 vaccine. Study-wide background: It was second doses at about 4 or about 12 weeks that were pooled.

This chain joins TRBV11-2 and TRBJ1-1; D gene ambiguous. The sequenced sample was peripheral blood, obtained on day 0 of AZD1222 vaccination. This receptor was taken from an adult in good health. For the CDR3, the DNA is TGTGCCAGCAGCAAATTGGACGGAAGGGCCACTGAAGCTTTCTTT. Translated: CASSKLDGRATEAFF. Drawing the rest from reference TRBV11-2 and TRBJ1-1, the complete variable domain is EAGVAQSPRYKIIEKRQSVAFWCNPISGHATLYWYQQILGQGPKLLIQFQNNGVVDDSQLPKDRFSAERLKGVDSTLKIQPAKLEDSAVYLCASSKLDGRATEAFFGQGTRLTVV.